The 26 T cell receptor beta chains below were found in one sample sequenced in a study of blood T cell repertoires in COVID-19 (dated by TCRdb to 2020 to 2022). The library was generated by the immunoSEQ multiplex PCR assay. TCRdb carries this immuneACCESS record with in-frame sequences only. Its versions omit some clonotypes, under half of them owing to an unresolved V gene in the studies checked, with the rest unexplained. Present in this sample are fewer than 250,000 clones, about 80% of which were seen just once. The ten largest clones represent over 1.5% of the sample. Sequencing used peripheral blood. These receptor sequences come from a woman older than 75 with acute or convalescent COVID-19.

This rearrangement joins TRBV4-3 to TRBJ2-7; no reliable D call. V was clipped by 1 base and J by 0 bases, with 10 bases between them. The germline CDR1 and CDR2 sequences are LGHNA and YSLEER. This CDR3 is built from 15 residues. CDR3 sequence reads: CASSQGLHGSYEQYF. CDR3 nucleotides: TGCGCCAGCAGCCAAGGTTTGCACGGCTCCTACGAGCAGTACTTC.

The chain couples TRBV19 to TRBJ1-5; TRBD1 is a possible D gene (6 bases). The CDR3 sequence is 14 residues long. Trimming shortened V by 8 bases and J by 0 bases, and 11 bases separated the two germline ends. The germline CDR1 and CDR2 sequences are LNHDA and SQIVND (reference sequence). The CDR3 DNA reads TGTGCCAGTGACGACAGGTATAGCAATCAGCCCCAGCATTTT. Protein: CASDDRYSNQPQHF.

This chain connects TRBV30 to TRBJ1-1; D is perhaps TRBD1 (5 bases). This CDR3 contains 13 residues. V dropped 3 bases and J dropped 0 bases, with 8 bases sitting between them. The germline CDR1 and CDR2 sequences are GTSNPN and SVGIG (reference sequence). This chain's CDR3 is CAWRQDMNTEAFF. The DNA of the CDR3 is TGTGCCTGGAGGCAGGACATGAACACTGAAGCTTTCTTT.

This chain joins TRBV30 and TRBJ2-7; 8 bases fit TRBD1. The CDR3 is made up of 14 amino acids. Trimming removed 2 bases from V and 0 bases from J; junction bases left unmatched: 3. CDR1 is GTSNPN and CDR2 is SVGIG in the germline V gene (reference sequence). CDR3 nucleotides: TGTGCCTGGAGTAGGGACAGGATCTCCTACGAGCAGTACTTC. Translating it yields CAWSRDRISYEQYF.

The V and J genes are TRBV5-6 and TRBJ1-2, with 7 bases fitting TRBD1. Trimming at V came to 5 bases and at J to 7 bases, leaving 5 bases not matched to a gene. CDR3 length: 12 residues. CDR1 and CDR2 (germline): SGHDT, YYEEEE. The DNA for the CDR3 is TGTGCCAGCAGTTTACAGGGGAGTGGCTACACCTTC. Protein product: CASSLQGSGYTF.

This rearrangement joins TRBV4-1 to TRBJ2-1; 10 nucleotides agree with TRBD2. V lost 0 bases to trimming and J lost 0 bases; unmatched junction nucleotides: 11. This CDR3 is built from 20 residues. The V gene's germline CDR1 is MGHRA and CDR2 YSYEKL. The CDR3 DNA sequence: TGCGCCAGCAGCCAAGATGGGGCCTTTCTAGCGGGAGTCTCCTACAATGAGCAGTTCTTC. This sequence encodes CASSQDGAFLAGVSYNEQFF.

The rearrangement uses TRBV5-5 and TRBJ1-5; weak D call: TRBD1 (5 bases). Germline V gene lookup returns CDR1 SGHKS and CDR2 YYEKEE (reference sequence). Trimming stripped 7 bases from V and 1 base from J, with 15 bases between. The CDR3 contains 15 residues. CDR3 in DNA: TGTGCCAGCTCTTGGACCGGGGGAAGCAATCAGCCCCAGCATTTT. Its protein product is CASSWTGGSNQPQHF.

This clone was counted once. The rearrangement uses TRBV6-1 and TRBJ1-6; weak D call: TRBD1 (5 bases). V lost 2 bases and J 7 bases, leaving 9 bases between the germline ends. From germline, CDR1 is MNHNS and CDR2 SASEGT. The length of the CDR3 is 14 residues. DNA of the CDR3: TGTGCCAGCAGTGAATGGGGCAGAAATTCACCCCTCCACTTT. Translating it yields CASSEWGRNSPLHF.

The chain recombines TRBV18 with TRBJ2-2, with D hard to call. From germline, CDR1 is KGHSH and CDR2 LQKENI. This CDR3 has 16 amino acids. V gave up 3 bases and J gave up 0 bases, with 11 bases separating them. The CDR3 reads CASSPAPPSNTGELFF. CDR3 nucleotide sequence: TGTGCCAGCTCACCTGCGCCTCCCTCGAACACCGGGGAGCTGTTTTTT.

The chain uses TRBV19 and TRBJ2-7; 7 bases match TRBD1. This CDR3 region has 13 residues. Trimming at V came to 4 bases and at J to 8 bases, leaving 8 bases not matched to a gene. The germline gives CDR1 LNHDA, CDR2 SQIVND (reference sequence). This CDR3 reads CASSTTGPGKQYF. The CDR3 bases are TGTGCCAGTAGTACGACAGGGCCGGGCAAGCAGTACTTC. Combining the CDR3 with reference TRBV19 and TRBJ2-7 gives the whole variable domain DGGITQSPKYLFRKEGQNVTLSCEQNLNHDAMYWYRQDPGQGLRLIYYSQIVNDFQKGDIAEGYSVSREKKESFPLTVTSAQKNPTAFYLCASSTTGPGKQYFGPGTRLTVT.

The chain couples TRBV5-6 to TRBJ2-2; 9 nucleotides line up with TRBD1. Trimming at V came to 0 bases and at J to 4 bases, leaving 7 bases not matched to a gene. The CDR3 sequence is 17 residues long. Germline V CDR1 and CDR2: SGHDT, YYEEEE. CDR3 region: CASSLVPRTGATGELFF. CDR3 sequence (DNA): TGTGCCAGCAGCTTGGTCCCCCGGACAGGGGCCACCGGGGAGCTGTTTTTT.

V and J are TRBV7-2 and TRBJ1-5; D possibly corresponds to TRBD1 (6 bases). Per the germline V gene, CDR1 is SGHTA and CDR2 is FQGNSA. V was trimmed by 1 base and J by 4 bases, leaving 11 bases between them. The CDR3 length is 15 residues. CDR3 amino acids: CASSLVMGTNQPQHF. The CDR3 coding sequence is TGTGCCAGCAGCTTAGTTATGGGGACAAATCAGCCCCAGCATTTT.

The chain recombines TRBV5-6 with TRBJ2-6, with D uncertain. The germline V and J ends were trimmed by 4 bases and 0 bases, with 14 bases remaining between them. CDR3 size: 17 residues. Germline V gene lookup returns CDR1 SGHDT and CDR2 YYEEEE. CDR3 sequence: CASSISVGFSGANVLTF. In DNA, the CDR3 is TGTGCCAGCAGCATCTCAGTGGGCTTCTCTGGGGCCAACGTCCTGACTTTC.

The J gene is TRBJ1-2, the V gene TRBV28, with D possibly being TRBD1 (5 bases). CDR1 and CDR2 from the germline V gene are MDHEN and SYDVKM. Trimming took 6 bases from V and 2 from J, leaving 13 bases between them. The CDR3 runs to 14 residues. The CDR3 region has the DNA TGTGCCAGCAGCGTTCAAGACAGAAACTATGGCTACACCTTC. Translating gives CASSVQDRNYGYTF.

CDR3: CASSQRPGLAGDNEQFF. The DNA for the CDR3 is TGTGCCAGCAGCCAACGTCCGGGACTAGCGGGAGACAATGAGCAGTTCTTC. This chain links TRBV3-1 (or the pseudogene TRBV3-2) with TRBJ2-1, with 14 bases aligning to TRBD2. Germline V CDR1 and CDR2: LGHDT, YNNKEL (reference sequence). Trimming cost V 2 bases and J 5 bases; bases outside gene matches: 5. The CDR3 length is 17 residues.

V is TRBV6-5 and J is TRBJ2-1, with 14 bases aligning to TRBD2. Germline V gives CDR1 MNHEY, CDR2 SVGAGI. The CDR3 runs to 15 residues. J gave up 6 bases and V 7 bases, and 5 bases lay outside the gene matches. CDR3 sequence (DNA): TGTGCCAGCAAGACTAGCGGGGGGGCAGGCAATGAGCAGTTCTTC. It encodes CASKTSGGAGNEQFF.

The chain couples TRBV10-3 to TRBJ2-3, with 10 nucleotides matching TRBD2. CDR3 size: 15 residues. V shed 6 bases, J shed 1 base, and the junction held 4 bases outside the gene matches. The germline V gene has CDR1 ENHRY and CDR2 SYGVKD. Here the CDR3 DNA reads TGTGCCATCAGAGCCGGGACTAGCGGCACAGATACGCAGTATTTT. Protein: CAIRAGTSGTDTQYF.

The chain has TRBV9 and TRBJ2-1; maybe TRBD1 (6 bases). Per the germline V gene, CDR1 is SGDLS and CDR2 is YYNGEE. The CDR3 is 18 residues long. V was shortened by 0 bases and J by 4 bases, with 20 bases between the two germline ends. The CDR3 protein is CASSVGRPGHRNYNEQFF. The CDR3 DNA sequence: TGTGCCAGCAGCGTAGGGAGACCGGGACACCGAAATTACAATGAGCAGTTCTTC.

This clone was seen once. This sequence joins TRBV5-1 and TRBJ2-1; no clear D gene. Per germline, CDR1 SGHRS and CDR2 YFSETQ. V lost 4 bases and J lost 0, with 8 bases in between. The CDR3 covers 14 residues. The CDR3 nucleotides read TGCGCCAGCAGCCCGACAAACTCCTACAATGAGCAGTTCTTC. Encoded protein: CASSPTNSYNEQFF.

The chain is built from TRBV27 and TRBJ1-2; 9 bases agree with TRBD1. V lost 8 bases, J lost 4 bases, and 14 bases stayed unmatched. CDR1 and CDR2 from the germline V gene are MNHEY and SMNVEV (reference sequence). This CDR3 region has 16 residues. For the CDR3, the DNA is TGTGCCAGCCGCGTAATCTCTCGACAGGGGGGCTATGGCTACACCTTC. Amino acids: CASRVISRQGGYGYTF.

The chain couples TRBV28 to TRBJ2-7; 7 nucleotides match TRBD1. This CDR3 has 15 residues. Unmatched junction bases numbered 11, after V lost 8 bases and J lost 1 base. The germline CDR1 and CDR2 sequences are MDHEN and SYDVKM. The CDR3 nucleotides read TGTGCCAGCTACCCCGGGACAGTCTCTTCCTACGAGCAGTACTTC. This sequence encodes CASYPGTVSSYEQYF. Combining the CDR3 with reference TRBV28 and TRBJ2-7 gives the whole variable domain DVKVTQSSRYLVKRTGEKVFLECVQDMDHENMFWYRQDPGLGLRLIYFSYDVKMKEKGDIPEGYSVSREKKERFSLILESASTNQTSMYLCASYPGTVSSYEQYFGPGTRLTVT.

V is TRBV7-9 and J is TRBJ1-1, with D uncertain. Germline V gives CDR1 SEHNR, CDR2 FQNEAQ (reference sequence). The germline V and J ends were trimmed by 1 base and 0 bases, with 6 bases remaining between them. The CDR3 contains 14 residues. CDR3 nucleotides: TGTGCCAGCAGCTTAGGCGGGGTGAACACTGAAGCTTTCTTT. It is translated as CASSLGGVNTEAFF.

The chain links TRBV5-1 to TRBJ2-1; 7 nucleotides align to TRBD2. Germline CDR1 SGHRS, CDR2 YFSETQ. CDR3 length: 13 residues. V lost 4 bases to trimming and J lost 7 bases; unmatched junction nucleotides: 5. CDR3 region: CASSRVGGNEQFF. In DNA form, the CDR3 reads TGCGCCAGCAGCAGGGTGGGGGGGAATGAGCAGTTCTTC.

The chain has TRBV10-3 and TRBJ1-6, with TRBD1 matching 10 bases. Germline CDR1 is ENHRY and CDR2 is SYGVKD. This CDR3 spans 17 amino acids. V lost 0 bases and J lost 3; bases outside the gene matches: 2. The CDR3 nucleotides read TGTGCCATCAGTGAGTCACGGACAGGGGGCTATAATTCACCCCTCCACTTT. It translates to CAISESRTGGYNSPLHF.

This clone occurred once. The rearrangement links TRBV7-9 to TRBJ2-1; TRBD2 agrees at 14 bases. J lost 3 bases, V lost 5 bases, and 9 bases had no gene match. From germline, CDR1 is SEHNR and CDR2 FQNEAQ (reference sequence). The CDR3 loop spans 18 amino acids. The CDR3 DNA sequence: TGTGCCAGCAGCAAAGGGACTAGCGGGAGAGGGTTCTACAATGAGCAGTTCTTC. Translation gives CASSKGTSGRGFYNEQFF.

The V gene is TRBV3-1 (or the pseudogene TRBV3-2), the J gene TRBJ1-2; D ambiguous. V shed 2 bases and J shed 6 bases, with 10 bases lying between them. The CDR3 is 13 residues long. The germline V gene has CDR1 LGHDT and CDR2 YNNKEL (reference sequence). The CDR3 reads CASSQNNGDGYTF. The CDR3 nucleotides are TGTGCCAGCAGCCAAAACAACGGGGATGGCTACACCTTC.